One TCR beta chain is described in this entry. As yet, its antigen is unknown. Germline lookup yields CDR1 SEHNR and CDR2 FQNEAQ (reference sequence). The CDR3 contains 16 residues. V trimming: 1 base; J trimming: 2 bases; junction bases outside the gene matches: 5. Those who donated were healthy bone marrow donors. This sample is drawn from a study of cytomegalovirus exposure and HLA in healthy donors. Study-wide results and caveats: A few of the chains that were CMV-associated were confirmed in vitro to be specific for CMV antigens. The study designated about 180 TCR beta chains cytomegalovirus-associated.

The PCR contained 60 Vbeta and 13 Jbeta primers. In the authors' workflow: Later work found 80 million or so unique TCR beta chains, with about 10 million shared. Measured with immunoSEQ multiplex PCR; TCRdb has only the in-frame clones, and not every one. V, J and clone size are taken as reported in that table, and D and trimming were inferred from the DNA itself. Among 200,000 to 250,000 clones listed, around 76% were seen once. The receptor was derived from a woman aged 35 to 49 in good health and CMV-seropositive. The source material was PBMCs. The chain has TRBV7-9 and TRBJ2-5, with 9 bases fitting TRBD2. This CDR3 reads CASSLGSGGAQETQYF. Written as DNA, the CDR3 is TGTGCCAGCAGCTTAGGTAGCGGGGGAGCTCAAGAGACCCAGTACTTC.